What follows describes a single TCR beta chain. This receptor's antigen is unknown. There are no base qualities to consult, and no much larger clone falls within one base. The data stem from a study of T cell responses to AZD1222 COVID-19 vaccine (dated by TCRdb to the early 2020s). About the investigation overall: AZD1222 recipients given second doses at about 4 weeks or at about 12 weeks were pooled, since spike-specific TCR depth and breadth were not found to differ between the two schedules. A total of 230 to 250 trial participants underwent TCR sequencing, of whom 207 received two doses of AZD1222 and some 26 received two doses of the MenACWY control vaccine. Trial participants were enrolled by age into 18-55, 56-69 and 70-plus year subgroups, with roughly 150, 30 and 60 TCR-sequenced participants respectively. What the authors observed across the whole study: Participants were mostly white British, with more females than males. The authors suggested clonal diversity may have been underestimated. The whole spike protein was spanned by vaccine-associated CD4 TCRs, and dominant responses were seen in regions 160-218 and 743-854. Reportedly, almost half of the unique spike-specific TCRs recognized epitopes lying outside the regions that are mutated in the B.1.351 and B.1.1.7 variants. In the small 56-69-year group, the increase in depth fell short of significance, most likely because of low power. After two AZD1222 doses, both the breadth and the depth of spike-specific TCRs were significantly higher than at day 0 and than in MenACWY recipients. Conclusions about previously exposed vaccinees were limited because only a handful of AZD1222 recipients were SARS-CoV-2 seropositive at baseline. Because no day 14 peak-response samples were available, repertoires were characterized only after the peak T cell response.

The CDR3 regions of human TCRbeta chains were subjected to immunosequencing. Under the source paper's analysis protocol: TCRs in the repertoires were matched against a reference library of SARS-CoV-2-specific TCRs that had been generated with the MIRA antigen-specificity platform. Breadth meant the fraction of unique TCRs that were SARS-CoV-2-associated, whereas depth meant the fraction of total T cells that were SARS-CoV-2-associated. Each spike-specific TCR was assigned to its reactive spike region and to a CD4 or CD8 class using the MIRA data. Log10-transformed breadth and depth values were compared by one-way ANOVA with Sidak's multiple comparisons tests. TCRdb took this table from immuneACCESS and kept in-frame rearrangements with V and J called. Such tables lack part of the clones; where checked against another copy, unresolved V genes explain under half of the gap, and the rest is unexplained. V and J calls and clone size come straight from that table; D and trimming were deduced from the DNA. In this sample the table shows some 130,000 clones, roughly nine tenths of which occur a single time. Of the sample, 6.3% is held by the ten largest clones.

The sample's time point label is to be understood as: baseline before first vaccination. Vaccinee samples came from UK trials COV001 and COV002, including a single-blind randomized controlled phase 2/3 trial of AZD1222 (ChAdOx1 nCoV-19) in healthy adults. For TCRbeta chain sequencing, PBMC samples were collected from trial participants at day 0 and at day 28 after the second dose. For this chain, trimming is 3 bases at the V end and 5 bases at the J end, and the number of junction bases without a gene match is 13. The cysteine opens and the phenylalanine closes a CDR3 of 16 amino acids. Only the CDR3 portion is preserved as DNA: 48 bases, with reading frame beginning at the first base. Based on the germline V gene, the CDR1 and CDR2 sequences are KGHSY and FQNENV.

The chain links TRBV16 with TRBJ2-7; 7 junctional bases match TRBD1. The sample consisted of peripheral blood, taken on day 0 of AZD1222 vaccination. The clonotype originates from an adult in good health. This receptor has the CDR3 CASSQNFRDSRDEQYF. In nucleotides, the sequence is TGTGCCAGCAGCCAGAACTTCCGGGACAGTAGAGACGAGCAGTACTTC. The entire variable domain, with the stretches around the CDR3 drawn from the reference TRBV16 and TRBJ2-7 proteins, is GEEVAQTPKHLVRGEGQKAKLYCAPIKGHSYVFWYQQVLKNEFKFLISFQNENVFDETGMPKERFSAKCLPNSPCSLEIQATKLEDSAVYFCASSQNFRDSRDEQYFGPGTRLTVT.